The clone carrying this TCR beta chain was counted only a few times. The antigen is not known. These data come from a study of blood T cells in healthy people across ages. Each sample had at least 6.5 million PBMCs isolated. A minimum of 6 micrograms of total RNA was extracted per sample. Overall study findings and caveats: More naive CD4+ cells and higher diversity marked long-lived donors relative to aged donors.

A second PCR, run for about 7 to 11 cycles, used a sample-barcoded 5' primer plus a J-beta primer mix. TCRdb reprocessed the 5' RACE reads with MiXCR, giving one entry per CDR3 protein. The top ten hold more than 20% of the sample, which has fewer than 900,000 distinct CDR3 sequences, about 40% seen once. The CDR3 contains 19 residues. CDR1 is KGHDR and CDR2 is SFDVKD in the germline V gene. Trimming took 5 bases from V and 2 from J; bases not matched to a gene: 10. The genes are TRBV24-1 and TRBJ2-1; 14 bases line up with TRBD2. The specimen was blood. The TCR sequence derives from an older woman in good health. This CDR3 reads CATSVNRGTSGRAYNEQFF. The CDR3 coding sequence is TGTGCCACCAGTGTCAACAGGGGGACTAGCGGGAGAGCCTACAATGAGCAGTTCTTC.